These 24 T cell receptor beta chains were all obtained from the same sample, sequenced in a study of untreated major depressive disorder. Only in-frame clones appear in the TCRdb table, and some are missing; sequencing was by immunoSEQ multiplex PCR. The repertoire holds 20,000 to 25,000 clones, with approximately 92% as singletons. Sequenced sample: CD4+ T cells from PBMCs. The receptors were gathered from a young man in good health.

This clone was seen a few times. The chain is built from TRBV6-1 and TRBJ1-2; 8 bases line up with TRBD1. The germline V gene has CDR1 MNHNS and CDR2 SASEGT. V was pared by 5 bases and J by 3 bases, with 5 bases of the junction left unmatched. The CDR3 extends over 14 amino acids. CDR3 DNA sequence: TGTGCCAGCAGTCCGACGGGACAGGACTATGGCTACACCTTC. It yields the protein CASSPTGQDYGYTF.

In DNA, the CDR3 is TGTGCCAGCAGCCAAGAAGCCGGGGGCATCGCTGAAGCTTTCTTT. Translated: CASSQEAGGIAEAFF. This sequence joins TRBV4-2 and TRBJ1-1; maybe TRBD1 (6 bases). Germline V gene lookup returns CDR1 LGHNA and CDR2 YNFKEQ. Trimming removed 0 bases at V and 6 bases at J, with 14 bases between. This CDR3 is 15 amino acids long.

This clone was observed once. The CDR3 here is CASSLAGNTEAFF. CDR3 in DNA: TGTGCCAGCAGCTTGGCGGGGAACACTGAAGCTTTCTTT. This sequence joins TRBV11-3 and TRBJ1-1, with D uncertain. Germline CDR1 and CDR2: SGHNT and YENEEA. The CDR3 runs to 13 residues. With 3 bases removed from V and 1 base from J, the gap between germline ends came to 6 bases.

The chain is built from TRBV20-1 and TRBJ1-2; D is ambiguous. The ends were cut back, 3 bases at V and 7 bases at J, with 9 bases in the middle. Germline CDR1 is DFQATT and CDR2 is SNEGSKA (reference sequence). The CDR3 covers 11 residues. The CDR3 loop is CSARVGVGYTF. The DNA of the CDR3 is TGCAGTGCTAGGGTCGGGGTTGGCTACACCTTC.

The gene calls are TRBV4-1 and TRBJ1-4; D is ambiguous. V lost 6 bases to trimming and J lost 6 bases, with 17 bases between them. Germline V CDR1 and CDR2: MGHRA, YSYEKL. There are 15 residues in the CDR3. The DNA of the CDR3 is TGCGCCAGCAGAAACCCGTTGGGGAGGGATGAAAAACTGTTTTTT. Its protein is CASRNPLGRDEKLFF.

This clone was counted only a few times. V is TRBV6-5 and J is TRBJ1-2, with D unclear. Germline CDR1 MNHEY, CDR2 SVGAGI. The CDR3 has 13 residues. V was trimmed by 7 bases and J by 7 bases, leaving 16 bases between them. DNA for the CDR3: TGTGCCAGCATTGACTCTTTAAAGGGTGGCTACACCTTC. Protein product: CASIDSLKGGYTF.

The CDR3 sequence: CASSQASGLTGELFF. CDR3 bases: TGCGCCAGCAGCCAAGCCAGCGGGCTTACCGGGGAGCTGTTTTTT. The chain uses TRBV4-3 and TRBJ2-2, with D possibly TRBD2 on 6 matching bases. The CDR3 has 15 amino acids. V gave up 1 base and J gave up 5 bases, with 11 bases separating them. Per the germline V gene, CDR1 is LGHNA and CDR2 is YSLEER.

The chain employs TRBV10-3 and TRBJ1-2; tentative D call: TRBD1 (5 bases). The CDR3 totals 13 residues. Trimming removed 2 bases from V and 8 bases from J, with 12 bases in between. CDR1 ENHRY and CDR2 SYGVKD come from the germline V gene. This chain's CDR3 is CAISEGKGYGYTF. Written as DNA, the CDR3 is TGTGCCATCAGTGAGGGAAAGGGGTACGGCTACACCTTC.

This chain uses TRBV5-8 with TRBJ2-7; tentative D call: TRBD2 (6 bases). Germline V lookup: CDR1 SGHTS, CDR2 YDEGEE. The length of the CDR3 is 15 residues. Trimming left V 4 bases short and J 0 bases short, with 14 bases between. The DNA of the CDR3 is TGTGCCAGCAGCCCGACTAGATCCGACTCCTACGAGCAGTACTTC. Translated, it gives CASSPTRSDSYEQYF.

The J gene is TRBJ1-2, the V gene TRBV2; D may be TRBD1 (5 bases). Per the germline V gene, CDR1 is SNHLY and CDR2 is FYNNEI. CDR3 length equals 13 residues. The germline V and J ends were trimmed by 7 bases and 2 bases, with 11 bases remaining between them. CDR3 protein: CASIGGLNYGYTF. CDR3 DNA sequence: TGTGCCAGCATCGGGGGACTAAACTATGGCTACACCTTC.

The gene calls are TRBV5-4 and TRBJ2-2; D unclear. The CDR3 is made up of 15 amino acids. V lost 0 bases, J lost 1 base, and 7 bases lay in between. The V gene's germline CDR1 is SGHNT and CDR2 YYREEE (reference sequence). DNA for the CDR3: TGTGCCAGCAGCTTGGGTAGCAGGAACACCGGGGAGCTGTTTTTT. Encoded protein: CASSLGSRNTGELFF.

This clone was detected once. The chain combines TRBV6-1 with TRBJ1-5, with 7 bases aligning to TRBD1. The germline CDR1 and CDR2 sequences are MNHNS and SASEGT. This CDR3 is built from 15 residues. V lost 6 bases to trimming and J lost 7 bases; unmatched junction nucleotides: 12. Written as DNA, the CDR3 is TGTGCCAGCAGGGAGGGGGCCTCGGCGGAGCAGCCCCAGCATTTT. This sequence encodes CASREGASAEQPQHF.

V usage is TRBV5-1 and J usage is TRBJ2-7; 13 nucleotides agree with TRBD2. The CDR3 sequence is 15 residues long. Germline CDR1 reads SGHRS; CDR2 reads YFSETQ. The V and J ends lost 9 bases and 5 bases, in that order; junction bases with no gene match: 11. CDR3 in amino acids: CATSRGTSGIHEQYF. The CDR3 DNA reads TGCGCCACCTCCAGAGGGACTAGCGGGATCCACGAGCAGTACTTC.

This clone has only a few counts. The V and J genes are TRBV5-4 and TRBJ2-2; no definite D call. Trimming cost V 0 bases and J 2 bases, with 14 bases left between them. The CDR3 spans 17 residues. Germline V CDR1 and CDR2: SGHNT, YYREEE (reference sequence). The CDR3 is CASSLDLSKTNTGELFF. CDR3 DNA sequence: TGTGCCAGCAGCTTGGACCTGAGTAAGACAAACACCGGGGAGCTGTTTTTT.

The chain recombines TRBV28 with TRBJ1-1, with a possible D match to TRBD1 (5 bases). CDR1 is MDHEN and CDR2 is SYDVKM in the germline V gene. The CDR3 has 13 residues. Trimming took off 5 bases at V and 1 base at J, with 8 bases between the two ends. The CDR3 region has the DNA TGTGCCAGCAGTCTCGACAGGAACACTGAAGCTTTCTTT. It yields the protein CASSLDRNTEAFF.

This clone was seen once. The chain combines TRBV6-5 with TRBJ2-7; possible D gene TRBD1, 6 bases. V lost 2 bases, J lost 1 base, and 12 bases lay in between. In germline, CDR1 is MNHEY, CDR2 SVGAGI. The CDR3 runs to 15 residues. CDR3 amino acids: CASSYQGHLSYEQYF. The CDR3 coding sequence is TGTGCCAGCAGTTACCAGGGACACCTTTCCTACGAGCAGTACTTC.

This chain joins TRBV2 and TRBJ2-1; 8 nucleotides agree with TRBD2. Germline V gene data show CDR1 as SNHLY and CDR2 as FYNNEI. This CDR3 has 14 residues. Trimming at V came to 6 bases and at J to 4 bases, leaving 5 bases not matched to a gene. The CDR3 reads CASRASGPYNEQFF. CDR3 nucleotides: TGTGCCAGCAGAGCTAGCGGGCCTTACAATGAGCAGTTCTTC. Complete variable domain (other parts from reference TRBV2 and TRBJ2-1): EPEVTQTPSHQVTQMGQEVILRCVPISNHLYFYWYRQILGQKVEFLVSFYNNEISEKSEIFDDQFSVERPDGSNFTLKIRSTKLEDSAMYFCASRASGPYNEQFFGPGTRLTVL.

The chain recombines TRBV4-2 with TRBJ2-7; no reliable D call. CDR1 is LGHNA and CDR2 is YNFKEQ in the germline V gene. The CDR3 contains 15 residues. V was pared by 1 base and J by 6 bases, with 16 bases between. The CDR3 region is CASSQAGPTSGEQYF. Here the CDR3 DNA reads TGTGCCAGCAGCCAAGCCGGGCCCACTTCTGGCGAGCAGTACTTC.

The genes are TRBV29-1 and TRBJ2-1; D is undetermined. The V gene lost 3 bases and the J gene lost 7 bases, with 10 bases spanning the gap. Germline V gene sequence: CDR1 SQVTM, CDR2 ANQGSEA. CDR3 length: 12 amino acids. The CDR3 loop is CSVDQLGNEQFF. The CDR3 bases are TGCAGCGTTGACCAGCTTGGTAATGAGCAGTTCTTC.

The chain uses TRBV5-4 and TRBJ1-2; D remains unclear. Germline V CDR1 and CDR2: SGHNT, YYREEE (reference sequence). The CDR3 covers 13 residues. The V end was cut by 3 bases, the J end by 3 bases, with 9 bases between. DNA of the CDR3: TGTGCCAGCAGCTATAGCGAGGACTATGGCTACACCTTC. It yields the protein CASSYSEDYGYTF.

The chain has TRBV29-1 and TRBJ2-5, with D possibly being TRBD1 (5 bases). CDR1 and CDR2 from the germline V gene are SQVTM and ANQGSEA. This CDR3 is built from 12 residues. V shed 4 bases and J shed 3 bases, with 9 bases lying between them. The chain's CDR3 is CSVGDSEETQYF. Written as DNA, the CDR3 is TGCAGCGTTGGAGACAGCGAAGAGACCCAGTACTTC.

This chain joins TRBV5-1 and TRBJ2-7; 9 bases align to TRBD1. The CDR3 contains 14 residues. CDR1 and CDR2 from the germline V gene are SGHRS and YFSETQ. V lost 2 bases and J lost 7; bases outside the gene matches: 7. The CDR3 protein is CASSLQGAPLEQYF. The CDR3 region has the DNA TGCGCCAGCAGCTTACAGGGGGCCCCTTTGGAGCAGTACTTC.

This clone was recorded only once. The chain's CDR3 is CAWSPATGGTNIQYF. CDR3 DNA: TGTGCCTGGAGTCCTGCGACGGGAGGTACGAACATTCAGTACTTC. The V and J genes are TRBV30 and TRBJ2-4, with TRBD2 matching 7 bases. CDR1 and CDR2 (germline): GTSNPN, SVGIG (reference sequence). CDR3 size: 15 residues. V was pared by 2 bases and J by 7 bases, with 11 bases of the junction left unmatched.

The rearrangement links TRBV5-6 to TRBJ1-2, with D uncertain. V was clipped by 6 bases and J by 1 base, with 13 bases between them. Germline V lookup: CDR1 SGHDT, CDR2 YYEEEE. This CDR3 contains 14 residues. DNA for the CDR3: TGTGCCAGCACCTTTTACTCCGGTAACTATGGCTACACCTTC. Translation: CASTFYSGNYGYTF.